This T cell receptor (beta chain) derives from a study of human T cells and chemical hapten exposure. About the research overall: A patient group, mainly female, showed alopecia areata, totalis or universalis.

Time point in this sample: pre-sensitization, week 0. Treatment defined: therapeutic diphenylcyclopropenone sensitization with weekly scalp DPC. A single record per CDR3 protein comes from TCRdb applying MiXCR to the RACE reads. The data hold about 260,000 distinct CDR3 sequences, with 7% to 10% observed a single time. The origin of this receptor is a woman in her forties with alopecia areata. Some clones in this sample may be carry-over from other donors' samples. The sample consisted of whole blood, taken in connection with sensitization to the hapten diphenylcyclopropenone (DPC).

The CDR3 is CSVGAGSGNTIYF. In DNA form, the CDR3 reads TGCAGCGTTGGGGCCGGCTCTGGAAACACCATATATTTT. The chain uses TRBV29-1 and TRBJ1-3; D ambiguous. Trimming shortened V by 4 bases and J by 0 bases, and 7 bases separated the two germline ends. The CDR3 runs 13 residues. Germline V CDR1 and CDR2: SQVTM, ANQGSEA.